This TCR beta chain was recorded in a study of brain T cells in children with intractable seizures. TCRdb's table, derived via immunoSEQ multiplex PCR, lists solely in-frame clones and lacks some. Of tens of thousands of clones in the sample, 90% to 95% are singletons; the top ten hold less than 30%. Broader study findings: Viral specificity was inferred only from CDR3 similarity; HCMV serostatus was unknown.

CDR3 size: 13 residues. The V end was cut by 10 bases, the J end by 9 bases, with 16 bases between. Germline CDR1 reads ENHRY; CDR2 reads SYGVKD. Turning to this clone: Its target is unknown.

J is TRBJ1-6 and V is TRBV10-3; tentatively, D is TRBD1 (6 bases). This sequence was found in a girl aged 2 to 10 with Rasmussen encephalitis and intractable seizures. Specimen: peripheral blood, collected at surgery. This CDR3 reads CANNDRRTSPLHF. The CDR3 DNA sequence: TGTGCCAACAACGACAGGAGAACTTCACCCCTCCACTTT.